Following are 18 T cell receptor beta chains from one sample sequenced in a study of cytomegalovirus exposure and HLA in healthy donors. The PCR employed 60 Vbeta primers together with 13 Jbeta primers. The repertoire was sequenced with immunoSEQ multiplex PCR; TCRdb's copy has only in-frame clones and lacks some. There are 100,000 to 150,000 clones in the sample; roughly 74% occur only once, and over 3.5% lies in the top ten. Sequenced material: PBMCs. Receptors originate from a woman in her 50s in good health and CMV-seropositive.

This chain connects TRBV19 to TRBJ1-5; D uncertain. Germline V gene data show CDR1 as LNHDA and CDR2 as SQIVND (reference sequence). The CDR3 is made up of 14 amino acids. V lost 3 bases to trimming and J lost 6 bases, with 12 bases between them. The CDR3 here is CASSMLYRGQPQHF. The CDR3 DNA reads as TGTGCCAGTAGTATGCTCTACCGGGGTCAGCCCCAGCATTTT.

In DNA form, the CDR3 reads TGCGCCAGCAGTGGTGGACTGATCACAGATACGCAGTATTTT. This gives the protein CASSGGLITDTQYF. V gene TRBV10-1 combines with J gene TRBJ2-3; D is perhaps TRBD2 (5 bases). This CDR3 comprises 14 residues. The ends were cut back, 4 bases at V and 2 bases at J, with 10 bases in the middle. Germline CDR1 reads WNHNN; CDR2 reads SYGVQD (reference sequence).

The chain is built from TRBV10-1 and TRBJ2-1, with D perhaps matching TRBD1 (6 bases). Trimming cost V 0 bases and J 7 bases, with 10 bases left between them. The length of the CDR3 is 14 residues. From germline, CDR1 is WNHNN and CDR2 SYGVQD (reference sequence). As DNA, the CDR3 is TGCGCCAGCAGTGAGTCTGTGCAGGGGAATGAGCAGTTCTTC. Translation gives CASSESVQGNEQFF.

The gene calls are TRBV7-9 and TRBJ1-5; D may be TRBD1 (6 bases). The CDR3 is 18 amino acids. Trimming removed 4 bases at V and 0 bases at J, with 19 bases between. The germline CDR1 and CDR2 sequences are SEHNR and FQNEAQ (reference sequence). CDR3 DNA sequence: TGTGCCAGCAGCTCAATCGAAACGAGACAGGATAGCAATCAGCCCCAGCATTTT. It specifies CASSSIETRQDSNQPQHF.

For the CDR3, the DNA is TGTGCCAGCAGCTTAATCTCCACCGGGGAGCTGTTTTTT. Translation: CASSLISTGELFF. The V call is TRBV7-3, the J call TRBJ2-2; no clear D gene. Germline V gene sequence: CDR1 SGHTA, CDR2 FQGTGA. V lost 1 base and J lost 4, with 4 bases in between. This CDR3 comprises 13 residues.

The chain employs TRBV4-1 and TRBJ1-2; no reliable D call. There are 12 residues in the CDR3. Germline assignment: CDR1 MGHRA and CDR2 YSYEKL. V was trimmed by 1 base and J by 7 bases, leaving 7 bases between them. The CDR3 DNA reads TGCGCCAGCAGCCAAGTCCTGAGTGGCTACACCTTC. Protein: CASSQVLSGYTF.

A single count supports this clone. The V gene is TRBV11-2, the J gene TRBJ1-3; D possibly corresponds to TRBD1 (5 bases). Germline-derived CDR1 and CDR2 are SGHAT and FQNNGV. Trimming took 5 bases from V and 2 from J, leaving 13 bases between them. The CDR3 length is 15 residues. This chain's CDR3 is CASSAAGGAGNTIYF. DNA for the CDR3: TGTGCCAGCAGCGCGGCGGGGGGGGCTGGAAACACCATATATTTT.

The chain recombines TRBV4-1 with TRBJ1-4, with 7 nucleotides matching TRBD1. V lost 0 bases and J lost 7; bases outside the gene matches: 8. CDR1 and CDR2 (germline): MGHRA, YSYEKL. The CDR3 length is 16 residues. The CDR3 is CASSQDDRESGEKLFF. The DNA of the CDR3 is TGCGCCAGCAGCCAAGATGACAGGGAGTCTGGTGAAAAACTGTTTTTT.

This clone was recorded a few times. This chain joins TRBV29-1 and TRBJ1-1; 7 bases are shared with TRBD1. Germline V gives CDR1 SQVTM, CDR2 ANQGSEA. CDR3 length equals 11 residues. V was clipped by 4 bases and J by 8 bases; unmatched bases: 4. CDR3 DNA: TGCAGCGTTGGGGTGACAGGGGAAGCTTTCTTT. Translating it yields CSVGVTGEAFF.

J is TRBJ1-6 and V is TRBV7-9, with 8 bases identical to TRBD1. The CDR3 totals 14 residues. Trimming at V came to 5 bases and at J to 9 bases, leaving 6 bases not matched to a gene. Germline CDR1 is SEHNR and CDR2 is FQNEAQ (reference sequence). In DNA, the CDR3 is TGTGCCAGCAGCCCTGGACAGGGACGTTCACCCCTCCACTTT. Amino acids: CASSPGQGRSPLHF. Full variable domain (outside the CDR3, taken from reference TRBV7-9 and TRBJ1-6): DTGVSQNPRHKITKRGQNVTFRCDPISEHNRLYWYRQTLGQGPEFLTYFQNEAQLEKSRLLSDRFSAERPKGSFSTLEIQRTEQGDSAMYLCASSPGQGRSPLHFGNGTRLTVT.

The chain uses TRBV7-8 and TRBJ2-6; 10 nucleotides agree with TRBD1. Germline-derived CDR1 and CDR2 are SGHVS and FQNEAQ. The CDR3 has 20 residues. V lost 4 bases, J lost 1 base, and 13 bases stayed unmatched. The chain's CDR3 is CASSSGNDRGRFSGANVLTF. The CDR3 bases are TGTGCCAGCAGCTCTGGAAATGACAGGGGGCGGTTTTCTGGGGCCAACGTCCTGACTTTC.

The chain couples TRBV28 to TRBJ2-3, with 10 nucleotides matching TRBD2. CDR3 length: 15 amino acids. Per germline, CDR1 MDHEN and CDR2 SYDVKM. With 5 bases clipped from V and 1 base from J, the junction kept 3 bases outside the gene matches. The CDR3 nucleotides are TGTGCCAGCAGTCGAACTAGCGGGGGCACAGATACGCAGTATTTT. The encoded protein is CASSRTSGGTDTQYF.

This chain links TRBV6-5 with TRBJ1-2; D unclear. Germline V gene lookup returns CDR1 MNHEY and CDR2 SVGAGI. The ends were cut back, 0 bases at V and 4 bases at J, with 9 bases in the middle. This CDR3 has 14 amino acids. The CDR3 DNA sequence: TGTGCCAGCAGTTACTCGGGAGGAGTCTATGGCTACACCTTC. It yields the protein CASSYSGGVYGYTF.

The chain couples TRBV7-2 to TRBJ2-1; the D is unclear. This CDR3 is 16 amino acids long. CDR1 is SGHTA and CDR2 is FQGNSA in the germline V gene. V lost 6 bases to trimming and J lost 0 bases, with 15 bases between them. The CDR3 coding sequence is TGTGCCAGCAGAGTTCTCGGCGGAAGCTCCTACAATGAGCAGTTCTTC. It translates to CASRVLGGSSYNEQFF.

The V gene is TRBV14, the J gene TRBJ1-2; 7 nucleotides match TRBD1. CDR1 is SGHDN and CDR2 is FVKESK in the germline V gene. The J segment lost 5 bases and the V segment lost 4 bases, leaving 16 bases of the junction unmatched. There are 17 residues in the CDR3. The CDR3 DNA reads as TGTGCCAGCAGCCCAGAGGGGACAGCTGTATTTCGGTATGGCTACACCTTC. Translation: CASSPEGTAVFRYGYTF.

This sequence joins TRBV7-2 and TRBJ1-5; 7 bases match TRBD1. The CDR3 extends over 15 amino acids. Germline-derived CDR1 and CDR2 are SGHTA and FQGNSA. With V trimmed by 5 bases and J by 1 base, 5 bases remained unmatched. CDR3 in DNA: TGTGCCAGCAGCCCGACAGGGTCAAGCAATCAGCCCCAGCATTTT. It is translated as CASSPTGSSNQPQHF. Using reference TRBV7-2 and TRBJ1-5 for the parts outside the CDR3, the full variable domain is GAGVSQSPSNKVTEKGKDVELRCDPISGHTALYWYRQSLGQGLEFLIYFQGNSAPDKSGLPSDRFSAERTGGSVSTLTIQRTQQEDSAVYLCASSPTGSSNQPQHFGDGTRLSIL.

The CDR3 protein is CASMGGGAYEQFF. In DNA form, the CDR3 reads TGTGCCAGCATGGGAGGGGGGGCGTATGAGCAGTTCTTC. V and J are TRBV6-5 and TRBJ2-1, with TRBD2 as a possible D gene (7 bases). Germline lookup yields CDR1 MNHEY and CDR2 SVGAGI. V was trimmed by 7 bases and J by 8 bases, leaving 15 bases between them. The CDR3 is made up of 13 amino acids.

The chain couples TRBV2 to TRBJ1-3; D unclear. This CDR3 spans 14 amino acids. The germline V gene encodes CDR1 SNHLY and CDR2 FYNNEI. Deletions cut 8 bases from V and 0 bases from J, with 11 bases between. The CDR3 nucleotides read TGTGCCAGCGGGCAAGTGCGCTCTGGAAACACCATATATTTT. Translation gives CASGQVRSGNTIYF.